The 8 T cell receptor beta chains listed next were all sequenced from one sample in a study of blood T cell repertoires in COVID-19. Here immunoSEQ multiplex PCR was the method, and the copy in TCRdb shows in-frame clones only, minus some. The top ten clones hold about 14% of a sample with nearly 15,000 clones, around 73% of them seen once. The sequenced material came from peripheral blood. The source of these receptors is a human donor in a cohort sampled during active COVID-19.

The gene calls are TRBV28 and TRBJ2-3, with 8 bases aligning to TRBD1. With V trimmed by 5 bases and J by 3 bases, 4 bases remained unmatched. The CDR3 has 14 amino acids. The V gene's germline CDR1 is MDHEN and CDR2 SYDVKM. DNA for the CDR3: TGTGCCAGCAGTCCTCGGACAGGGACAGATACGCAGTATTTT. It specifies CASSPRTGTDTQYF.

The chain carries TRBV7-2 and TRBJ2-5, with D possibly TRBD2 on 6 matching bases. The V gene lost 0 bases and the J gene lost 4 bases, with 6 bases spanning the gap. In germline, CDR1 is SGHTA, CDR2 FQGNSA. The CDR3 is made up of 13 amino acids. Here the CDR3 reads CASSLASGETQYF. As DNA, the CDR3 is TGTGCCAGCAGCTTAGCTAGCGGAGAGACCCAGTACTTC.

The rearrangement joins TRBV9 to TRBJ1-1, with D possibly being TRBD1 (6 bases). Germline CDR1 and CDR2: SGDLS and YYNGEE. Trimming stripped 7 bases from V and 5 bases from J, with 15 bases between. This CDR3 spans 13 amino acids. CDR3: CASRRETGTEAFF. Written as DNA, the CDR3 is TGTGCCAGCCGACGAGAGACAGGTACTGAAGCTTTCTTT.

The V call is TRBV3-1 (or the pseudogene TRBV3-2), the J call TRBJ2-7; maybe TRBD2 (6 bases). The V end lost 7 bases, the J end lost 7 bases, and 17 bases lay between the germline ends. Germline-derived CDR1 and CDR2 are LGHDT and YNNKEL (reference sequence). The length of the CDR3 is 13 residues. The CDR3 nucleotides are TGTGCCAGCACCGTCGGGGGATCGGGGGAGCAGTACTTC. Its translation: CASTVGGSGEQYF.

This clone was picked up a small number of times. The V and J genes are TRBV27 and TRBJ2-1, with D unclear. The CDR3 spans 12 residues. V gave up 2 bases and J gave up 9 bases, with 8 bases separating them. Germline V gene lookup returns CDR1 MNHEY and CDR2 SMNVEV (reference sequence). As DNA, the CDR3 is TGTGCCAGCAGTTTAATCTCGGGTGAGCAGTTCTTC. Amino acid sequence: CASSLISGEQFF.

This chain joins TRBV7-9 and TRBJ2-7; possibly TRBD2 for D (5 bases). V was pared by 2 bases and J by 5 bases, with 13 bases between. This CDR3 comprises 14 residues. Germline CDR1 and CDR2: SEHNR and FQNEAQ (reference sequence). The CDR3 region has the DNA TGTGCCAGCAGCTTATCTGACGGGGTTGACGAGCAGTACTTC. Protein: CASSLSDGVDEQYF.

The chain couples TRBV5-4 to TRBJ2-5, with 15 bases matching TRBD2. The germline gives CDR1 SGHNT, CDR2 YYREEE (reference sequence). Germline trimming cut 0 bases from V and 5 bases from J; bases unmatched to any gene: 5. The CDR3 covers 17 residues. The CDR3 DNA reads TGTGCCAGCAGCTTGGGGACTAGCGGGAGGGCCGAGGAGACCCAGTACTTC. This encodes CASSLGTSGRAEETQYF.

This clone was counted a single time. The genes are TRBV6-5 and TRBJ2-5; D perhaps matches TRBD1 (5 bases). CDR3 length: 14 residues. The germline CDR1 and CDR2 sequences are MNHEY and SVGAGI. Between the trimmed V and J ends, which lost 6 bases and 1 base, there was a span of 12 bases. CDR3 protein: CASRLTGSQETQYF. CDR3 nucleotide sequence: TGTGCCAGCAGGCTTACAGGTTCCCAAGAGACCCAGTACTTC.